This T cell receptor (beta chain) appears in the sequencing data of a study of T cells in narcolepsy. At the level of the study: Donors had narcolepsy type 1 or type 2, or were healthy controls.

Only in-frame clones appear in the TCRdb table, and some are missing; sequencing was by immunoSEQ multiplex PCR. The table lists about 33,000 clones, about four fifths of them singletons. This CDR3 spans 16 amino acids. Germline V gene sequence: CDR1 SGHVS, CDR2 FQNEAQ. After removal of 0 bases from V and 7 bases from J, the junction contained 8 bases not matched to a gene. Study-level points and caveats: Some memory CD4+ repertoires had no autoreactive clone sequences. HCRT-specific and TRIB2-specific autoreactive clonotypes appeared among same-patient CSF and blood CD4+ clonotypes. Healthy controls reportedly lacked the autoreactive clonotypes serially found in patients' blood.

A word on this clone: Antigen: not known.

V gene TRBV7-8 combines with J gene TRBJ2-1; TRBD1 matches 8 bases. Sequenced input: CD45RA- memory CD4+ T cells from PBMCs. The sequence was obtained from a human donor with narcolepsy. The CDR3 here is CASSLAVRGLGNEQFF. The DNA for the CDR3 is TGTGCCAGCAGCTTAGCGGTCAGGGGGCTCGGGAATGAGCAGTTCTTC.